Sequencing of this TCR beta chain was carried out in a study of blood T cell repertoires in COVID-19. For the study at large: In each case, the material was cDNA or gDNA derived from T cells, B-cell-depleted T cells, or PBMCs.

The germline V gene encodes CDR1 MNHNY and CDR2 SVGAGI (reference sequence). The CDR3 length is 17 residues. The junction had 20 bases not matched to a gene; V was cut back by 5 bases and J by 8 bases. Some clones are missing from TCRdb's copy, which holds only in-frame ones; the method was immunoSEQ multiplex PCR. This table has 200,000 to 300,000 clones, roughly 81% appearing once. The source is a woman of 80 years or more with COVID-19, enrolled during active disease. Input material: peripheral blood. The rearrangement uses TRBV6-6 and TRBJ1-2; 7 bases map to TRBD1. CDR3 sequence reads: CASSPLMSRTGPGGYTF. The CDR3, as DNA: TGTGCCAGCAGTCCCCTAATGTCCAGGACAGGCCCGGGGGGCTACACCTTC.